This T cell receptor beta chain was captured by sequencing in a study of blood T cell repertoires in COVID-19. The table came from immunoSEQ multiplex PCR; TCRdb's copy has only in-frame clones and leaves some out. The data hold 150,000 to 200,000 clones, with less than 90% observed a single time. What was sequenced was peripheral blood. The source is a woman aged 60-75 years with COVID-19, enrolled during active disease.

In DNA, the CDR3 is TGTGCCAGCAGCTCGGACAGGGGACGAGATGAAAAACTGTTTTTT. Protein sequence: CASSSDRGRDEKLFF. V usage is TRBV7-2 and J usage is TRBJ1-4; TRBD1 agrees at 9 bases. Germline lookup yields CDR1 SGHTA and CDR2 FQGNSA. The CDR3 loop spans 15 amino acids. J was trimmed by 6 bases and V by 4 bases; bases with no gene match: 6.